This T cell receptor (beta chain) is drawn from a study of cytomegalovirus exposure and HLA in healthy donors. Study context: A prior study identified approximately 120 million unique TCR beta sequences from about 180 million T cells.

This PCR relied on a set of 60 Vbeta primers and 13 Jbeta primers. Assay used: immunoSEQ multiplex PCR; TCRdb lists only in-frame clones, some missing. The sample lists around 120,000 clones, approximately 80% occurring once. Per the germline V gene, CDR1 is SGHNT and CDR2 is YENEEA. The CDR3 contains 14 residues. J gave up 5 bases and V 3 bases, and 2 bases lay outside the gene matches. Worth noting for this clone: Its antigen remains unknown.

Study findings and constraints: As was reported, the HLA-A and HLA-B alleles of most subjects were accurately predicted from TCR beta sequences. The study designated fewer than 200 TCR beta chains cytomegalovirus-associated.

The rearrangement uses TRBV11-3 and TRBJ2-7, with 12 bases matching TRBD1. The source material was PBMCs. This receptor was taken from a middle-aged man in good health and CMV-seronegative. The CDR3 nucleotides read TGTGCCAGCAGCTTCGGGACAGGGGGCCACGAGCAGTACTTC. Translated: CASSFGTGGHEQYF.